One TCR beta chain is described in this entry. The antigen remains unidentified. TCRdb's copy holds only in-frame clones and misses some; the assay was immunoSEQ multiplex PCR. Of some 120,000 clones in the sample, 85% to 95% are singletons; the top ten hold about 2.7%. These data come from a study of T cell responses to AZD1222 COVID-19 vaccine. Regarding the study as a whole: Most donors were white British, females outnumbered males, and clonal diversity was possibly underestimated. Baseline antibody screening turned up just six seropositive AZD1222 recipients. Among spike-specific TCRs, nearly half reportedly target unmutated variant regions. Compared with day 0, the breadth and depth of the Spike-specific TCR repertoire rose significantly after two doses of AZD1222.

This CDR3 has 13 amino acids. The germline V gene encodes CDR1 SGHDT and CDR2 YYEEEE. V lost 4 bases to trimming and J lost 2 bases, with 10 bases between them. Here the sequenced sample was peripheral blood, taken on day 0 of AZD1222 vaccination. This chain uses TRBV5-6 with TRBJ2-7; D ambiguous. The receptor was derived from an adult in good health. In DNA form, the CDR3 reads TGTGCCAGCAGCCTGATTGGAGCCTACGAGCAGTACTTC. Its translation: CASSLIGAYEQYF.